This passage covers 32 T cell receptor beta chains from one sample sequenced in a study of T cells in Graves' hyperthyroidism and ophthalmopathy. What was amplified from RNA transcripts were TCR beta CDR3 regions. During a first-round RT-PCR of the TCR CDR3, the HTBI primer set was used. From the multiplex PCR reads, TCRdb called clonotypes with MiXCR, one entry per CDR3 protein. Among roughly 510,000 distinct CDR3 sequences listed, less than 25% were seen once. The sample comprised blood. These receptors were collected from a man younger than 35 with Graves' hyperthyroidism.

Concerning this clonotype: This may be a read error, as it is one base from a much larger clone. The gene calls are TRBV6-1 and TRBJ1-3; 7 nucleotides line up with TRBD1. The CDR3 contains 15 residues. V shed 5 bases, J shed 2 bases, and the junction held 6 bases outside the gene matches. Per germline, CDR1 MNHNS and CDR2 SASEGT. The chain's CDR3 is CASSRGRGPGNTIYF. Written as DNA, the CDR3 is TGTGCCAGCAGTCGGGGTAGGGGGCCTGGAAACACCATATATTTT.

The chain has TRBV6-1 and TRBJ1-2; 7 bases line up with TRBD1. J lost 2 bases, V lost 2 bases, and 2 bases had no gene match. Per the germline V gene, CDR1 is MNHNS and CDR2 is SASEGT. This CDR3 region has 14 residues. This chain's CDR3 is CASSERGPNYGYTF. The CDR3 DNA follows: TGTGCCAGCAGTGAAAGGGGGCCCAACTATGGCTACACCTTC.

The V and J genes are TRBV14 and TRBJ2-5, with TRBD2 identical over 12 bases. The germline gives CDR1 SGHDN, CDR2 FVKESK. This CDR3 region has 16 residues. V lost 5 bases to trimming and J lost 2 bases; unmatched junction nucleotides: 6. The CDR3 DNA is TGTGCCAGCAGCATCGGACTAGCGGGACTTCAAGAGACCCAGTACTTC. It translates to CASSIGLAGLQETQYF.

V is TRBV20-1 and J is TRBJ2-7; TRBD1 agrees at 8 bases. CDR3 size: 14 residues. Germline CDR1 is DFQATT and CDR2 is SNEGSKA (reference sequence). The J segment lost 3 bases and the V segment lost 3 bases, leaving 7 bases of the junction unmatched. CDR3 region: CSASGAGGLYEQYF. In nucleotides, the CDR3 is TGCAGTGCTAGTGGTGCAGGGGGCCTCTACGAGCAGTACTTC.

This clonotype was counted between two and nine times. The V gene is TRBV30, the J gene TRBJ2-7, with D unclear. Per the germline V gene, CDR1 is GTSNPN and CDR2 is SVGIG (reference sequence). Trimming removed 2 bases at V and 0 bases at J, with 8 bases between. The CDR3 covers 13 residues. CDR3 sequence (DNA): TGTGCCTGGAGTTACTGGATCTCCTACGAGCAGTACTTC. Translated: CAWSYWISYEQYF.

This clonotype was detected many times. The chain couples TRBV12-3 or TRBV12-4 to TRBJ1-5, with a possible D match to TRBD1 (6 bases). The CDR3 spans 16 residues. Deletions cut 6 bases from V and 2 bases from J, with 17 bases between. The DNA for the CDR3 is TGTGCCAGCAGCCGCGGGGGGGCCGTGGGCAATCAGCCCCAGCATTTT. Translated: CASSRGGAVGNQPQHF.

The CDR3 DNA reads as TGTGCCAGCAGACGACCGGGACAGGGTTATGGCTACACCTTC. This translates into CASRRPGQGYGYTF. V gene TRBV6-1 combines with J gene TRBJ1-2, with 9 bases fitting TRBD1. Germline CDR1 reads MNHNS; CDR2 reads SASEGT. V lost 6 bases, J lost 5 bases, and 7 bases stayed unmatched. This CDR3 region has 14 residues.

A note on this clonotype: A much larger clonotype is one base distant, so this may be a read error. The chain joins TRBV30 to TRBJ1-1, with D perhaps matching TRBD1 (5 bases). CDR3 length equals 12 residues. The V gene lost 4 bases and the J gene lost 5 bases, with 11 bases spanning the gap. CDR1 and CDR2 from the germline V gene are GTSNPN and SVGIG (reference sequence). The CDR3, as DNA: TGTGCCTGGATGCAGGGCGGAACTGAAGCTTTCTTT. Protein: CAWMQGGTEAFF.

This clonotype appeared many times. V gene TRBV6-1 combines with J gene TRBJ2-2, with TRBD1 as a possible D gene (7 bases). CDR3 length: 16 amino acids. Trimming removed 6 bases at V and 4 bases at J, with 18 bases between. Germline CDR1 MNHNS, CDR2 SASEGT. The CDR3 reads CASSLFRGAGTGELFF. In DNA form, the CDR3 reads TGTGCCAGCAGCCTTTTCAGGGGGGCAGGCACCGGGGAGCTGTTTTTT.

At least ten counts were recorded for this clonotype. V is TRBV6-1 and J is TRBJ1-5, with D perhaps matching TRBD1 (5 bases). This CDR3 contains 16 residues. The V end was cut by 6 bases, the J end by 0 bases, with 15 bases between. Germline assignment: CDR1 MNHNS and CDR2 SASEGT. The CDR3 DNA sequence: TGTGCCAGCAGCTCGTGGGGGGGGGGTAGCAATCAGCCCCAGCATTTT. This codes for CASSSWGGGSNQPQHF.

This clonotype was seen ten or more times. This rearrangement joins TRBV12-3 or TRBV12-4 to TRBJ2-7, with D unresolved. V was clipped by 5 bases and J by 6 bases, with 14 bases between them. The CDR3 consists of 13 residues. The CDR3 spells CASSPSSPVEQYF. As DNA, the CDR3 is TGTGCCAGCAGTCCATCCTCCCCGGTCGAGCAGTACTTC.

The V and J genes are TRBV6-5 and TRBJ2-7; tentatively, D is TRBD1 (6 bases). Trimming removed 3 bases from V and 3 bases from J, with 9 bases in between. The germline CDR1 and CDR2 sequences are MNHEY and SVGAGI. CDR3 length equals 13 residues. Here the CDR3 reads CASSYGQYYEQYF. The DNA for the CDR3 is TGTGCCAGCAGTTATGGACAGTACTACGAGCAGTACTTC.

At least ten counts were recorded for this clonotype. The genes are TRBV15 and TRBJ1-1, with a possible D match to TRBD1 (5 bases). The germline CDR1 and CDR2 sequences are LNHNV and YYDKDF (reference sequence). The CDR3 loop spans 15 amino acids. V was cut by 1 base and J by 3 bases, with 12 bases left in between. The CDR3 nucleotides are TGTGCCACCAGCAGAGCCCCAAGGGGTGACACTGAAGCTTTCTTT. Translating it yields CATSRAPRGDTEAFF.

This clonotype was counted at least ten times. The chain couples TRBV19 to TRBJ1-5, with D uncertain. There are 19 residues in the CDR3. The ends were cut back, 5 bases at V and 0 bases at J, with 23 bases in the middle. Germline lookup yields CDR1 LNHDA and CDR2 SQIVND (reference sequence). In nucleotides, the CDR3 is TGTGCCAGTAGTCCCCGCGGCAGACATAGCTTATATAGCAATCAGCCCCAGCATTTT. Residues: CASSPRGRHSLYSNQPQHF.

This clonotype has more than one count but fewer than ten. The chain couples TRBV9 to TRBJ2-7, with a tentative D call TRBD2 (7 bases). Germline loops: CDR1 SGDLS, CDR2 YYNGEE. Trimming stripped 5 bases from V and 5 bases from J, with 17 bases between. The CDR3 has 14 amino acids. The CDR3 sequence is CASSLGGARHEQYF. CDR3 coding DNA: TGTGCCAGCAGTCTGGGGGGGGCTCGCCACGAGCAGTACTTC. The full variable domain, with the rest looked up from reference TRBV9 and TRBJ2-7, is DSGVTQTPKHLITATGQRVTLRCSPRSGDLSVYWYQQSLDQGLQFLIQYYNGEERAKGNILERFSAQQFPDLHSELNLSSLELGDSALYFCASSLGGARHEQYFGPGTRLTVT.

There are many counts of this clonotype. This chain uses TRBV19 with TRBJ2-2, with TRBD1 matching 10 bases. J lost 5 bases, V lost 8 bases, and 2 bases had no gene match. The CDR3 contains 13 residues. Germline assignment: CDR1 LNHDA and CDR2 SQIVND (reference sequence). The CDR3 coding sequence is TGTGCCAGTCGGGACAGGGGAACCGGGGAGCTGTTTTTT. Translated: CASRDRGTGELFF.

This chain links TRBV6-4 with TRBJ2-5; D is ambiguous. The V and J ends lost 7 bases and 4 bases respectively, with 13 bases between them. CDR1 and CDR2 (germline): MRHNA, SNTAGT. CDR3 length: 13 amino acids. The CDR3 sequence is CASTPTQRETQYF. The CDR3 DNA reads TGTGCCAGCACCCCAACCCAGCGAGAGACCCAGTACTTC.

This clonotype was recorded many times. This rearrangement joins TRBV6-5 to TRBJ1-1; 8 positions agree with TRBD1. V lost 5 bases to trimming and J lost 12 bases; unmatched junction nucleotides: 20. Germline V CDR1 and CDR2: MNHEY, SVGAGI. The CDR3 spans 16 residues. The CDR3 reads CASSPTGEKGTPGTFF. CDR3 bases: TGTGCCAGCAGTCCGACAGGGGAGAAAGGTACTCCTGGGACTTTCTTT.

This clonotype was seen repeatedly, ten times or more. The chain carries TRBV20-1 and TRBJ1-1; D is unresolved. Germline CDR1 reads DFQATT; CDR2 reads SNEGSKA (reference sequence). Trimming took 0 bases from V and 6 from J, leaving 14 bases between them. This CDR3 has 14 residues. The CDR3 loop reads CSARDGAPDAEAFF. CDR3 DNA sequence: TGCAGTGCTAGAGATGGAGCCCCCGACGCTGAAGCTTTCTTT.

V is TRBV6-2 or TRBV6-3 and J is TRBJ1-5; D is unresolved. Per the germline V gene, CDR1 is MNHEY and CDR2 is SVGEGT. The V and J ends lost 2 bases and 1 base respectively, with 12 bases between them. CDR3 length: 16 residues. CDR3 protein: CASSYPADGSNQPQHF. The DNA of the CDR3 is TGTGCCAGCAGTTACCCCGCTGACGGGAGCAATCAGCCCCAGCATTTT.

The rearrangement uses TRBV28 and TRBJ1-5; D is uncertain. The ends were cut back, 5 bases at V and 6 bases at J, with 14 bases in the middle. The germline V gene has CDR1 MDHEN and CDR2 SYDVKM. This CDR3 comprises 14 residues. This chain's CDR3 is CASSTTRHRQPQHF. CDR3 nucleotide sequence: TGTGCCAGCAGTACTACACGCCACCGTCAGCCCCAGCATTTT. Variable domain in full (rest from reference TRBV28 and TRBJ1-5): DVKVTQSSRYLVKRTGEKVFLECVQDMDHENMFWYRQDPGLGLRLIYFSYDVKMKEKGDIPEGYSVSREKKERFSLILESASTNQTSMYLCASSTTRHRQPQHFGDGTRLSIL.

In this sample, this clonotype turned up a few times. The CDR3 here is CASSQGLADEQYF. Here the CDR3 DNA reads TGCGCCAGCAGCCAGGGACTAGCTGACGAGCAGTACTTC. The chain carries TRBV5-1 and TRBJ2-7; 9 bases are a match to TRBD2. The length of the CDR3 is 13 residues. J lost 5 bases, V lost 4 bases, and 4 bases had no gene match. CDR1 and CDR2 (germline): SGHRS, YFSETQ.

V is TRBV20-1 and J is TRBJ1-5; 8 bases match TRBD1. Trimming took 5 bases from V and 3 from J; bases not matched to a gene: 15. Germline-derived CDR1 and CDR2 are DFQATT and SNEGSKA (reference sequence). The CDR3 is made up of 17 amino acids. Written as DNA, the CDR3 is TGCAGTGCTCGCCTAGGACAGGGCTTAAGGGTCAATCAGCCCCAGCATTTT. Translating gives CSARLGQGLRVNQPQHF.

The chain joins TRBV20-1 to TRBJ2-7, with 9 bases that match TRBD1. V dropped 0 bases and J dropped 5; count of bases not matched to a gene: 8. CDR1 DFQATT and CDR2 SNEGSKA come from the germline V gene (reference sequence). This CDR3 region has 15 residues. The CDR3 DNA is TGCAGTGCTAGAGAATTGGACAGGGGTAGCAACGAGCAGTACTTC. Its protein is CSARELDRGSNEQYF.

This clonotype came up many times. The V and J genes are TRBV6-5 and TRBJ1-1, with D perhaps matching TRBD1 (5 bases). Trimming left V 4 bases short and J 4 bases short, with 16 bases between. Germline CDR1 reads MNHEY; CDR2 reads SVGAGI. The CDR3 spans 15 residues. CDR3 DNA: TGTGCCAGCAGTTCAACCGGGACTTGGAGCACTGAAGCTTTCTTT. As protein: CASSSTGTWSTEAFF.

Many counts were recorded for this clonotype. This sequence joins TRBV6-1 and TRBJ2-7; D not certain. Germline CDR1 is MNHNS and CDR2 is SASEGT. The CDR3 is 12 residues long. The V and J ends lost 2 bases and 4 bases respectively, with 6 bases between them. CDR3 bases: TGTGCCAGCAGTGAAAACAGTTACGAGCAGTACTTC. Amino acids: CASSENSYEQYF.

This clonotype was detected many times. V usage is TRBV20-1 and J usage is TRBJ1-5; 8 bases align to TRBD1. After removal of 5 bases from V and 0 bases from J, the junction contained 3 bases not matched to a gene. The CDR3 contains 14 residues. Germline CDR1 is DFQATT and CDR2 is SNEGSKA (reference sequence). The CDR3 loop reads CSAAGQGSNQPQHF. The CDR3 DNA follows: TGCAGTGCTGCCGGACAGGGTAGCAATCAGCCCCAGCATTTT.

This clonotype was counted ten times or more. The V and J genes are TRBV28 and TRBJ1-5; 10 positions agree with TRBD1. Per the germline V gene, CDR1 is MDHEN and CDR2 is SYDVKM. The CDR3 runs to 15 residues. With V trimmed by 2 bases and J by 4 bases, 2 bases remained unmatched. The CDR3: CASSLVGQGNQPQHF. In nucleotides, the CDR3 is TGTGCCAGCAGTTTAGTGGGACAGGGGAATCAGCCCCAGCATTTT. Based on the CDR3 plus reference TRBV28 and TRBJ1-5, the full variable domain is DVKVTQSSRYLVKRTGEKVFLECVQDMDHENMFWYRQDPGLGLRLIYFSYDVKMKEKGDIPEGYSVSREKKERFSLILESASTNQTSMYLCASSLVGQGNQPQHFGDGTRLSIL.

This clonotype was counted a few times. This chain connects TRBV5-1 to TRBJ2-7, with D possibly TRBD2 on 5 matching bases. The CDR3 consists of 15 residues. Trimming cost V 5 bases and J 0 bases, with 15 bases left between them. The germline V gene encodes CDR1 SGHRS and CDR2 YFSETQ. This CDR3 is CASRPQTGSSYEQYF. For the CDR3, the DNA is TGCGCCAGCAGGCCCCAGACGGGGAGCTCCTACGAGCAGTACTTC.

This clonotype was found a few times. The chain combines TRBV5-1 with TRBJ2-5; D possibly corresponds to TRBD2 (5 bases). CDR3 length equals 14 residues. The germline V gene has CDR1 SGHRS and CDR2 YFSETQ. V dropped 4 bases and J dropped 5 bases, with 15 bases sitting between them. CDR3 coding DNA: TGCGCCAGCAGCCCAGGAGGCCGTCAGGAGACCCAGTACTTC. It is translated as CASSPGGRQETQYF.

CDR3: CASSLSSGNYEQYF. CDR3 DNA sequence: TGTGCCAGCAGCTTAAGCTCAGGAAACTACGAGCAGTACTTC. The genes are TRBV11-2 and TRBJ2-7; unclear D gene. The CDR3 spans 14 residues. Per germline, CDR1 SGHAT and CDR2 FQNNGV. Trimming cost V 2 bases and J 3 bases, with 11 bases left between them.

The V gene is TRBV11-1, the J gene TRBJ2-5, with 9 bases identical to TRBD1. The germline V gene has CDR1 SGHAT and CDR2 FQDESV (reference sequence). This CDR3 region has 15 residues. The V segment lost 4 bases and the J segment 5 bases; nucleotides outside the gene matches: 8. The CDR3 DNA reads TGTGCCAGCAGCTCCACAGGGGGCTTAGGGGAGACCCAGTACTTC. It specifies CASSSTGGLGETQYF.